The 24 T cell receptor beta chains given below trace back to one sample, sequenced in a study of technical replicates of blood from a handful of donors listed by TCRdb under 2017. Receptors were amplified or captured by the immunoSEQ multiplex PCR assay. TCRdb retrieved this table from immuneACCESS and kept in-frame rearrangements only. Not all clones are present; in checked studies, unresolved V genes account for under half, and no reason is known for the remainder. The table for this sample lists about 70,000 clones; just over 90% of them were counted only once. The top ten clonotypes cover around 4.5% of the sample. The sequenced sample consisted of PBMCs. The receptors were sampled from a human donor in good health. Some clones in this sample may be carry-over from other donors' samples.

This clone was picked up one time. The chain uses TRBV27 and TRBJ2-1, with TRBD2 identical over 16 bases. The CDR3 is 19 residues long. Germline loops: CDR1 MNHEY, CDR2 SMNVEV (reference sequence). J was trimmed by 8 bases and V by 4 bases; bases with no gene match: 14. The CDR3 reads CASSYGTSGRAGVRYEQFF. CDR3 DNA sequence: TGTGCCAGCAGTTACGGGACTAGCGGGAGGGCCGGAGTTCGGTATGAGCAGTTCTTC.

This chain joins TRBV19 and TRBJ1-6; D possibly corresponds to TRBD1 (5 bases). Germline values: CDR1 LNHDA, CDR2 SQIVND (reference sequence). Trimming took off 5 bases at V and 6 bases at J, with 14 bases between the two ends. This CDR3 spans 15 amino acids. The CDR3 nucleotides are TGTGCCAGTAGTGACAGCAAAGGCTCTAATTCACCCCTCCACTTT. Residues: CASSDSKGSNSPLHF. Full variable domain (remainder filled in from reference TRBV19 and TRBJ1-6): DGGITQSPKYLFRKEGQNVTLSCEQNLNHDAMYWYRQDPGQGLRLIYYSQIVNDFQKGDIAEGYSVSREKKESFPLTVTSAQKNPTAFYLCASSDSKGSNSPLHFGNGTRLTVT.

This clone occurred a few times. CDR3 DNA sequence: TGTGCCAGCAGCCACTACATAAGGCCAGATGGAGAAGCTTTCTTT. It codes for CASSHYIRPDGEAFF. This rearrangement joins TRBV7-2 to TRBJ1-1, with D unresolved. The CDR3 is 15 residues long. The ends were cut back, 5 bases at V and 8 bases at J, with 21 bases in the middle. Germline values: CDR1 SGHTA, CDR2 FQGNSA.

This chain links TRBV5-1 with TRBJ2-3, with a weak D call TRBD2 (5 bases). The V end lost 8 bases, the J end lost 5 bases, and 18 bases lay between the germline ends. CDR3 length: 14 amino acids. Germline V gene lookup returns CDR1 SGHRS and CDR2 YFSETQ. In DNA, the CDR3 is TGCGCCAGTAAGGACTCCGTTGGTAGAGATACGCAGTATTTT. This encodes CASKDSVGRDTQYF.

The chain has TRBV7-6 and TRBJ2-7, with TRBD1 identical over 7 bases. The V gene end was trimmed by 1 base and the J gene end by 4 bases; junction bases not matched to a gene: 7. Germline V CDR1 and CDR2: SGHVS, FNYEAQ. The CDR3 runs to 15 residues. The CDR3: CASSLVAQGEYEQYF. The CDR3 region has the DNA TGTGCCAGCAGCTTAGTGGCTCAGGGGGAGTACGAGCAGTACTTC.

The V gene is TRBV18, the J gene TRBJ1-2, with D possibly TRBD1 on 5 matching bases. Germline loops: CDR1 KGHSH, CDR2 LQKENI. The V and J ends lost 2 bases and 0 bases respectively, with 10 bases between them. The CDR3 is 15 residues long. As DNA, the CDR3 is TGTGCCAGCTCACCAGAACAGGCTTCTAACTATGGCTACACCTTC. This sequence encodes CASSPEQASNYGYTF.

The chain employs TRBV10-3 and TRBJ1-2; D unresolved. The germline CDR1 and CDR2 sequences are ENHRY and SYGVKD. This CDR3 has 17 residues. Trimming took off 2 bases at V and 1 base at J, with 17 bases between the two ends. The CDR3 coding sequence is TGTGCCATCAGTGAGGCCGCAGGACGGGAGGTTAACTATGGCTACACCTTC. Its translation is CAISEAAGREVNYGYTF.

This clone was detected a few times. The rearrangement uses TRBV7-2 and TRBJ1-2, with TRBD1 identical over 8 bases. V lost 5 bases and J lost 7; bases outside the gene matches: 15. The length of the CDR3 is 16 residues. Germline assignment: CDR1 SGHTA and CDR2 FQGNSA. The CDR3 reads CASSRSPGTGTSGYTF. The CDR3 bases are TGTGCCAGCAGCCGATCGCCCGGGACAGGTACCTCTGGCTACACCTTC.

The rearrangement links TRBV6-4 to TRBJ2-3, with D maybe TRBD2 (6 bases). Germline V gives CDR1 MRHNA, CDR2 SNTAGT. The V end lost 4 bases, the J end lost 6 bases, and 14 bases lay between the germline ends. The CDR3 covers 14 residues. The CDR3 region has the DNA TGTGCCAGCAGTGCGACCGGGGGTAGTGATACGCAGTATTTT. Its protein is CASSATGGSDTQYF.

This clone was observed once. The chain has TRBV2 and TRBJ2-7; D is uncertain. CDR1 and CDR2 from the germline V gene are SNHLY and FYNNEI. V was cut by 1 base and J by 1 base, with 5 bases left in between. The CDR3 spans 13 residues. This chain's CDR3 is CASSEDRSYEQYF. CDR3 bases: TGTGCCAGCAGTGAAGACAGATCCTACGAGCAGTACTTC. The full variable domain, with the rest looked up from reference TRBV2 and TRBJ2-7, is EPEVTQTPSHQVTQMGQEVILRCVPISNHLYFYWYRQILGQKVEFLVSFYNNEISEKSEIFDDQFSVERPDGSNFTLKIRSTKLEDSAMYFCASSEDRSYEQYFGPGTRLTVT.

This sequence joins TRBV21-1 and TRBJ2-7; TRBD2, the table's D call, lacks a check against the DNA. TRBV21-1 is assigned pseudogene status. The CDR3 is made up of 15 amino acids. The CDR3 loop is CASSKQCGRGDEQYF. In DNA form, the CDR3 reads TGTGCCAGCAGCAAACAATGCGGGAGGGGCGACGAGCAGTACTTC.

The rearrangement uses TRBV5-1 and TRBJ2-5; 8 bases are shared with TRBD1. Unmatched junction bases numbered 9, after V lost 3 bases and J lost 5 bases. CDR3 length equals 15 residues. Looked up from germline, CDR1 is SGHRS and CDR2 is YFSETQ. CDR3 bases: TGCGCCAGCAGCTGGATGGACAGGGTAGGGGAGACCCAGTACTTC. It codes for CASSWMDRVGETQYF.

The chain recombines TRBV5-1 with TRBJ2-5, with D perhaps matching TRBD1 (5 bases). The germline gives CDR1 SGHRS, CDR2 YFSETQ. This CDR3 has 14 residues. The V gene lost 3 bases and the J gene lost 5 bases, with 14 bases spanning the gap. CDR3 sequence: CASSWGRVEETQYF. The DNA for the CDR3 is TGCGCCAGCAGCTGGGGCAGGGTGGAGGAGACCCAGTACTTC.

This clone was detected once. The CDR3 sequence: CASSLPMQGNGYTF. CDR3 sequence (DNA): TGTGCCAGCAGCTTACCGATGCAGGGTAATGGCTACACCTTC. V is TRBV5-4 and J is TRBJ1-2; maybe TRBD1 (5 bases). The V end was cut by 2 bases, the J end by 6 bases, with 14 bases between. Germline CDR1 and CDR2: SGHNT and YYREEE (reference sequence). This CDR3 contains 14 residues.

This sequence joins TRBV13 and TRBJ2-5; 7 nucleotides agree with TRBD2. J gave up 5 bases and V 3 bases, and 9 bases lay outside the gene matches. Germline CDR1 reads PRHDT; CDR2 reads FYEKMQ (reference sequence). The CDR3 runs to 15 residues. In DNA form, the CDR3 reads TGTGCCAGCAGCTTTCGGACTAGAGATGGCGAGACCCAGTACTTC. This sequence encodes CASSFRTRDGETQYF. The entire variable domain, with the rest obtained from reference TRBV13 and TRBJ2-5, is as follows: AAGVIQSPRHLIKEKRETATLKCYPIPRHDTVYWYQQGPGQDPQFLISFYEKMQSDKGSIPDRFSAQQFSDYHSELNMSSLELGDSALYFCASSFRTRDGETQYFGPGTRLLVL.

V is TRBV4-1 and J is TRBJ2-1, with a weak D call TRBD2 (5 bases). CDR3 length: 16 amino acids. V shed 0 bases and J shed 10 bases, with 19 bases lying between them. CDR1 is MGHRA and CDR2 is YSYEKL in the germline V gene. The CDR3 here is CASSQDRVRLGGEQFF. In DNA, the CDR3 is TGCGCCAGCAGCCAAGATAGGGTTAGGTTGGGCGGGGAGCAGTTCTTC.

The rearrangement joins TRBV6-1 to TRBJ1-1; tentatively, D is TRBD1 (6 bases). V was trimmed by 5 bases and J by 4 bases, leaving 17 bases between them. The CDR3 is made up of 15 amino acids. CDR1 MNHNS and CDR2 SASEGT come from the germline V gene. CDR3 in amino acids: CASSPKGARGTEAFF. The CDR3 DNA is TGTGCCAGCAGTCCGAAAGGGGCCAGGGGCACTGAAGCTTTCTTT.

V usage is TRBV6-6 and J usage is TRBJ1-1; D ambiguous. Trimming shortened V by 0 bases and J by 1 base, and 9 bases separated the two germline ends. Germline loops: CDR1 MNHNY, CDR2 SVGAGI (reference sequence). The CDR3 totals 15 residues. The CDR3 region is CASSYSGSPNTEAFF. The CDR3 coding sequence is TGTGCCAGCAGTTACTCTGGCAGTCCGAACACTGAAGCTTTCTTT.

The rearrangement joins TRBV7-2 to TRBJ1-6; D gene ambiguous. Trimming took off 1 base at V and 9 bases at J, with 10 bases between the two ends. Looked up from germline, CDR1 is SGHTA and CDR2 is FQGNSA. This CDR3 has 14 amino acids. The CDR3 sequence is CASSLVAKRSPLHF. The CDR3 DNA follows: TGTGCCAGCAGCTTAGTAGCTAAGCGTTCACCCCTCCACTTT.

The chain uses TRBV4-3 and TRBJ1-1; 11 bases fit TRBD1. V lost 1 base, J lost 6 bases, and 7 bases stayed unmatched. The V gene's germline CDR1 is LGHNA and CDR2 YSLEER. The CDR3 spans 16 residues. CDR3 bases: TGCGCCAGCAGCCAAGTTCCGGGACAGGGGGTTGCTGAAGCTTTCTTT. Translation gives CASSQVPGQGVAEAFF.

The chain combines TRBV21-1 with TRBJ2-2; TRBD2 is taken as the D call from the table, unchecked against the DNA. TRBV21-1 is described as a pseudogene. The CDR3 consists of 17 residues. The CDR3 sequence: CASSRKTSGRNTGELFF. CDR3 sequence (DNA): TGTGCCAGCAGCAGAAAGACTAGCGGGAGAAACACCGGGGAGCTGTTTTTT.

The chain carries TRBV5-1 and TRBJ2-1; the match to TRBD1 covers 7 bases. The CDR3 is 15 residues long. Germline-derived CDR1 and CDR2 are SGHRS and YFSETQ. Trimming at V came to 2 bases and at J to 4 bases, leaving 6 bases not matched to a gene. CDR3 nucleotides: TGCGCCAGCAGCTTATCTAACAGGGGATACAATGAGCAGTTCTTC. It is translated as CASSLSNRGYNEQFF.

The chain has TRBV2 and TRBJ1-4; D is possibly TRBD1 (6 bases). The CDR3 consists of 14 residues. The V end lost 6 bases, the J end lost 6 bases, and 14 bases lay between the germline ends. Germline-derived CDR1 and CDR2 are SNHLY and FYNNEI. The CDR3 DNA follows: TGTGCCAGCAGGCCCAGTCGACAGGATGAAAAACTGTTTTTT. It is translated as CASRPSRQDEKLFF.

This clone was counted a single time. The gene calls are TRBV15 and TRBJ2-1; 9 bases map to TRBD2. Germline CDR1 is LNHNV and CDR2 is YYDKDF (reference sequence). The CDR3 sequence is 13 residues long. The junction had 2 bases not matched to a gene; V was cut back by 3 bases and J by 8 bases. CDR3 protein: CATSRRGGYEQFF. CDR3 DNA: TGTGCCACCAGCAGGCGGGGGGGGTATGAGCAGTTCTTC.